The rows below give T cell receptor beta chains drawn from one sample of a study of shared T cell receptors in the human thymus. Only in-frame clones appear in the TCRdb table, and some are missing; sequencing was by immunoSEQ multiplex PCR. The table records hundreds of thousands of clones, over 75% of them present only once. The data were also submitted as part of a second study, on human thymus T cells.

The specimen was thymocytes. These TCRs come from a boy under three years old with a congenital heart defect. Each CDR3 is given with its conserved first and last residue. The D gene is left open where the match is weak. Clone size is not always given. Where it is, it says once, few, many or a class for expanded clones.

clone_size j_call v_call d_call cdr3_aa cdr3_nt
NA TRBJ2-1 TRBV28 NA CASSPGAAEGNEQFF TGTGCCAGCAGCCCCGGAGCAGCGGAGGGGAATGAGCAGTTCTTC
NA TRBJ2-1 TRBV12-5 TRBD2 CASGETSEVTNEQFF TGTGCTAGTGGGGAGACTAGCGAGGTAACCAATGAGCAGTTCTTC
NA TRBJ1-4 TRBV7-2 TRBD1 CASSLATGTATNEKLFF TGTGCCAGCAGCTTAGCGACAGGGACTGCAACTAATGAAAAACTGTTTTTT
NA TRBJ2-7 TRBV23-1 NA CASSQMANYEQYF TGCGCCAGCAGTCAAATGGCAAACTACGAGCAGTACTTC
NA TRBJ2-7 TRBV19 TRBD1 CASSTTGTGNGREQYF TGTGCCAGTAGTACGACCGGGACAGGGAATGGTCGCGAGCAGTACTTC
NA TRBJ2-7 TRBV11-3 NA CASRPGVRDGTYEQYF TGTGCCAGCAGGCCAGGGGTGAGGGACGGAACCTACGAGCAGTACTTC
NA TRBJ2-7 TRBV2 NA CASRGAKTYEQYF TGTGCCAGCCGGGGGGCGAAAACCTACGAGCAGTACTTC
NA TRBJ1-4 TRBV7-2 TRBD1 CASSLGTGGGDEKLFF TGTGCCAGCAGCTTAGGGACAGGGGGAGGGGATGAAAAACTGTTTTTT
NA TRBJ1-2 TRBV14 TRBD1 CASSGTGAYPIYGYTF TGTGCCAGCAGCGGGACAGGGGCCTATCCCATCTATGGCTACACCTTC
once TRBJ1-6 TRBV27 NA CASSPQGADSPLHF TGTGCCAGCAGTCCACAGGGCGCGGATTCACCCCTCCACTTT
NA TRBJ2-5 TRBV2 TRBD1 CASSEPRDREWGQETQYF TGTGCCAGCAGTGAACCTCGGGACAGGGAGTGGGGGCAAGAGACCCAGTACTTC
NA TRBJ2-3 TRBV14 TRBD2 CASGPGTSYSLGGTDTQYF TGTGCCAGCGGTCCCGGGACTAGCTATTCCCTAGGGGGCACAGATACGCAGTATTTT
NA TRBJ2-7 TRBV10-2 NA CASSDFRGGDYEQYF TGCGCCAGCAGTGATTTCCGGGGTGGCGACTACGAGCAGTACTTC
NA TRBJ2-1 TRBV9 TRBD2 CASSVGPSGDTYNEQFF TGTGCCAGCAGCGTTGGGCCGAGCGGGGATACCTACAATGAGCAGTTCTTC
NA TRBJ2-7 TRBV5-6 TRBD2 CASSWVGGKAYEQYF TGTGCCAGCAGCTGGGTGGGGGGGAAAGCCTACGAGCAGTACTTC
NA TRBJ1-2 TRBV29-1 NA CSVTFPQGDNYGYTF TGCAGCGTTACCTTCCCACAGGGAGATAACTATGGCTACACCTTC
NA TRBJ2-5 TRBV28 TRBD2 CASHSGTSGRAFQGETQYF TGTGCCAGCCATTCCGGGACTAGCGGGAGGGCCTTTCAAGGAGAGACCCAGTACTTC
NA TRBJ2-1 TRBV11-1 NA CASSCMREYNEQFF TGTGCCAGCAGCTGTATGAGGGAGTACAATGAGCAGTTCTTC
NA TRBJ2-1 TRBV15 NA CATSASPNEQFF TGTGCCACCAGCGCTAGTCCCAATGAGCAGTTCTTC
NA TRBJ2-7 TRBV15 TRBD2 CATSPMWSGSHPRVLAYEQYF TGTGCCACCAGCCCAATGTGGAGCGGGAGCCACCCGAGAGTCTTGGCTTACGAGCAGTACTTC
NA TRBJ2-2 TRBV6-4 TRBD2 CASSDSSPSGGRIF TGTGCCAGCAGTGACTCGAGTCCTAGCGGGGGCCGGATTTTT
NA TRBJ1-5 TRBV27 TRBD1 CASSLWGQGVHSGQPQHF TGTGCCAGCAGTTTATGGGGACAGGGGGTTCATAGCGGTCAGCCCCAGCATTTT
NA TRBJ2-7 TRBV2 NA CASSDLRVGPSYEQYF TGTGCCAGCAGTGATTTACGGGTAGGCCCCTCCTACGAGCAGTACTTC
NA TRBJ2-3 TRBV7-7 TRBD2 CASSLWAKRVGGLAGMDTQYF TGTGCTAGCAGCTTATGGGCTAAGCGGGTTGGGGGACTAGCGGGAATGGATACGCAGTATTTT
NA TRBJ2-4 TRBV27 NA CASSSRAAKNIQYF TGTGCCAGCAGTTCCCGAGCGGCCAAAAACATTCAGTACTTC
NA TRBJ2-1 TRBV7-2 TRBD1 CASSSDRVNEQFF TGTGCCAGCAGCTCCGACAGGGTAAATGAGCAGTTCTTC
NA TRBJ1-1 TRBV7-2 TRBD1 CASSLGAGGGETEAFF TGTGCCAGCAGCTTAGGCGCAGGGGGCGGCGAGACTGAAGCTTTCTTT
NA TRBJ2-7 TRBV11-3 TRBD2 CASSLVLGLAGGPYEQYF TGTGCCAGCAGCTTAGTCCTGGGACTAGCGGGAGGGCCCTACGAGCAGTACTTC
NA TRBJ1-1 TRBV27 NA CASSTSTRGTEAFF TGTGCCAGCTCCACCTCGACACGCGGGACTGAAGCTTTCTTT
NA TRBJ2-1 TRBV10-1 TRBD2 CASSEASGRGGMFF TGCGCCAGCAGTGAGGCTAGCGGGAGGGGGGGTATGTTCTTC
NA TRBJ1-2 TRBV27 TRBD1 CASSPTLREGALNYGYTF TGTGCCAGCAGCCCCACCCTCCGGGAGGGGGCATTGAACTATGGCTACACCTTC
NA TRBJ2-3 TRBV30 TRBD2 CAWNPHVLAGGDTQYF TGTGCCTGGAATCCCCATGTCCTAGCGGGCGGGGATACGCAGTATTTT
NA TRBJ2-7 TRBV5-1 TRBD2 CASSPGAESGGQYF TGCGCCAGCAGCCCGGGCGCCGAAAGCGGGGGGCAGTACTTC
NA TRBJ2-2 TRBV4-2 TRBD2 CASTPTSPNTGELFF TGTGCCAGCACCCCGACTAGCCCGAACACCGGGGAGCTGTTTTTT
NA TRBJ2-2 TRBV7-2 TRBD1 CASTPGQIF TGTGCCAGCACCCCGGGACAGATTTTT
NA TRBJ1-2 TRBV25-1 TRBD1 CASSGRQGNNYGYTF TGTGCCAGCAGTGGCCGACAGGGGAATAACTATGGCTACACCTTC
NA TRBJ2-7 TRBV5-1 TRBD2 CASSPDSSPGLAGYEQYF TGCGCCAGCAGCCCGGACAGCTCCCCGGGACTAGCGGGATACGAGCAGTACTTC
NA TRBJ2-7 TRBV4-2 NA CASSQDAKLSYEQYF TGTGCCAGCAGCCAAGATGCTAAGTTGTCCTACGAGCAGTACTTC
NA TRBJ2-1 TRBV7-9 NA CASSFINRRDQYNEQFF TGTGCCAGCAGCTTTATCAATCGGCGGGACCAATACAATGAGCAGTTCTTC
NA TRBJ1-2 TRBV30 NA CAWSWWWDTSNYGYTF TGTGCCTGGAGTTGGTGGTGGGACACTTCTAACTATGGCTACACCTTC
NA TRBJ2-4 TRBV28 NA CASSPPLRGLAKNIQYF TGTGCCAGCAGTCCTCCCCTTAGGGGATTGGCCAAAAACATTCAGTACTTC
few TRBJ2-2 TRBV6-5 NA CASRPTYWGRGELFF TGTGCCAGCAGGCCTACATATTGGGGCAGGGGGGAGCTGTTTTTT
NA TRBJ1-1 TRBV4-3 TRBD1 CASSQAGTGGSGTEAFF TGCGCCAGCAGCCAAGCCGGGACAGGGGGCTCGGGCACTGAAGCTTTCTTT
few TRBJ2-7 TRBV4-1 NA CASSHPGLPDEQYF TGCGCCAGCAGCCACCCCGGACTACCCGACGAGCAGTACTTC
NA TRBJ2-3 TRBV27 TRBD2 CASSAGTIPLYTQYF TGTGCCAGCAGTGCCGGGACTATCCCCTTGTATACGCAGTATTTT
NA TRBJ2-7 TRBV28 NA CASSGPTYEQYF TGTGCCAGCAGTGGGCCAACCTACGAGCAGTACTTC
once TRBJ2-7 TRBV4-1 TRBD1 CASSRTRDRGSYEQYF TGCGCCAGCAGCCGTACCCGGGACAGGGGCTCCTACGAGCAGTACTTC
NA TRBJ2-5 TRBV5-8 TRBD1 CASSPQGGMDAGGSWETQYF TGTGCCAGCAGCCCACAGGGGGGCATGGACGCTGGAGGGTCATGGGAGACCCAGTACTTC
NA TRBJ1-2 TRBV27 TRBD1 CASSPQTGANGYTF TGTGCCAGCAGTCCTCAGACAGGGGCCAATGGCTACACCTTC
NA TRBJ2-2 TRBV30 TRBD2 CAWSWTRVSTGELFF TGTGCCTGGAGTTGGACTAGAGTGAGCACCGGGGAGCTGTTTTTT